One and the same sample provided the 24 T cell receptor beta chains below, sequenced in a study of shared clonotypes between healthy human individuals. Using immunoSEQ multiplex PCR, the repertoire was profiled, and TCRdb retains in-frame clones only, with some absent. Here the sample spans 1.5 million to 1.9 million clones, around 98% being singletons. The sample comprised naive CD4+ T cells sorted from blood. Indicated subset: CD45RA+ positively selected. All receptors derive from a young man in good health.

Of note for this clone: Other DNA sequences in the sample encode the same CDR3. The V gene is TRBV5-1, the J gene TRBJ2-3; 8 nucleotides line up with TRBD2. The CDR3 covers 16 residues. Trimming at V came to 0 bases and at J to 2 bases, leaving 5 bases not matched to a gene. CDR1 is SGHRS and CDR2 is YFSETQ in the germline V gene. The DNA for the CDR3 is TGCGCCAGCAGCTTGGGTACTAGCGGACTCACAGATACGCAGTATTTT. Its translation is CASSLGTSGLTDTQYF.

This sequence joins TRBV16 and TRBJ1-5; D unresolved. The CDR3 length is 16 residues. Trimming left V 2 bases short and J 3 bases short, with 14 bases between. Germline lookup yields CDR1 KGHSY and CDR2 FQNENV. CDR3 nucleotide sequence: TGTGCCAGCAGCCAACCCGAGGTAGGGAACAATCAGCCCCAGCATTTT. It encodes CASSQPEVGNNQPQHF.

This clone showed up just once. The V and J genes are TRBV11-2 and TRBJ2-1; 11 nucleotides match TRBD2. The CDR3 sequence is 18 residues long. Germline V CDR1 and CDR2: SGHAT, FQNNGV. With 5 bases clipped from V and 3 bases from J, the junction kept 12 bases outside the gene matches. CDR3 residues: CASSRELAGEAGYNEQFF. Here the CDR3 DNA reads TGTGCCAGCAGCCGAGAACTAGCGGGGGAGGCAGGCTACAATGAGCAGTTCTTC.

The J gene is TRBJ2-7, the V gene TRBV7-2; D call uncertain. The CDR3 is 12 amino acids. V was shortened by 5 bases and J by 4 bases, with 9 bases between the two germline ends. CDR1 and CDR2 from the germline V gene are SGHTA and FQGNSA. In DNA form, the CDR3 reads TGTGCCAGCAGCCTGGGGATGTACGAGCAGTACTTC. Translated, it gives CASSLGMYEQYF.

A single count supports this clone. The J gene is TRBJ1-2, the V gene TRBV18; 12 positions match TRBD1. V lost 3 bases, J lost 6 bases, and 8 bases stayed unmatched. This CDR3 contains 16 residues. Germline CDR1 reads KGHSH; CDR2 reads LQKENI. CDR3 coding DNA: TGTGCCAGCTCACCCCGCCGGGACAGGGGGCTAGATGGCTACACCTTC. Residues: CASSPRRDRGLDGYTF. The full variable domain, with the rest looked up from reference TRBV18 and TRBJ1-2, is NAGVMQNPRHLVRRRGQEARLRCSPMKGHSHVYWYRQLPEEGLKFMVYLQKENIIDESGMPKERFSAEFPKEGPSILRIQQVVRGDSAAYFCASSPRRDRGLDGYTFGSGTRLTVV.

The chain employs TRBV9 and TRBJ2-1; D remains unclear. There are 15 residues in the CDR3. Germline V gene data show CDR1 as SGDLS and CDR2 as YYNGEE. V dropped 0 bases and J dropped 2 bases, with 9 bases sitting between them. CDR3 region: CASSVGNRAYNEQFF. CDR3 sequence (DNA): TGTGCCAGCAGCGTAGGGAATCGGGCCTACAATGAGCAGTTCTTC.

The J gene is TRBJ2-1, the V gene TRBV5-1; D not certain. The CDR3 is 15 amino acids. Deletions cut 0 bases from V and 9 bases from J, with 16 bases between. CDR1 is SGHRS, CDR2 YFSETQ, per germline. The CDR3 spells CASSLGGPPMGEQFF. Here the CDR3 DNA reads TGCGCCAGCAGCTTGGGTGGGCCCCCCATGGGTGAGCAGTTCTTC. Full variable domain (outside the CDR3, taken from reference TRBV5-1 and TRBJ2-1): KAGVTQTPRYLIKTRGQQVTLSCSPISGHRSVSWYQQTPGQGLQFLFEYFSETQRNKGNFPGRFSGRQFSNSRSEMNVSTLELGDSALYLCASSLGGPPMGEQFFGPGTRLTVL.

V usage is TRBV7-8 and J usage is TRBJ1-4; no definite D call. CDR1 SGHVS and CDR2 FQNEAQ come from the germline V gene. This CDR3 contains 17 residues. Trimming pared 1 base from V and 3 bases from J, leaving 15 bases between. CDR3 residues: CASSLGRLVGANEKLFF. For the CDR3, the DNA is TGTGCCAGCAGCTTAGGACGGCTTGTAGGAGCTAATGAAAAACTGTTTTTT.

This chain links TRBV5-6 with TRBJ1-2, with a weak D call TRBD1 (6 bases). Trimming shortened V by 3 bases and J by 6 bases, and 15 bases separated the two germline ends. The CDR3 runs to 14 residues. Germline CDR1 SGHDT, CDR2 YYEEEE. CDR3 bases: TGTGCCAGCAGCTCTCTGGACAGAGACAATGGCTACACCTTC. Amino acids: CASSSLDRDNGYTF.

The chain joins TRBV11-2 to TRBJ1-5, with TRBD1 identical over 7 bases. In germline, CDR1 is SGHAT, CDR2 FQNNGV. The CDR3 loop spans 15 amino acids. With 3 bases clipped from V and 4 bases from J, the junction kept 6 bases outside the gene matches. The CDR3 reads CASSLGDSVNQPQHF. The DNA for the CDR3 is TGTGCCAGCAGCTTGGGGGACAGCGTGAATCAGCCCCAGCATTTT.

The count of this clone is one. V is TRBV5-1 and J is TRBJ2-5; 8 bases line up with TRBD1. CDR3 size: 15 residues. The germline V gene encodes CDR1 SGHRS and CDR2 YFSETQ. V gave up 9 bases and J gave up 5 bases; unmatched junction bases: 15. CDR3 coding DNA: TGCGCCACAGGCCGGCAGGGGGCGACAGGCGAGACCCAGTACTTC. This encodes CATGRQGATGETQYF.

The chain links TRBV28 to TRBJ2-1; 7 positions agree with TRBD2. Trimming took 7 bases from V and 9 from J; bases not matched to a gene: 12. Germline CDR1 MDHEN, CDR2 SYDVKM. This CDR3 contains 14 residues. The CDR3 DNA is TGTGCCAGCACTTCGCCTAGCGGCTACGGTGAGCAGTTCTTC. It yields the protein CASTSPSGYGEQFF.

This clone is a singleton in its sample. The identical CDR3 is also encoded by other nucleotide sequences in the sample. The chain joins TRBV28 to TRBJ1-5, with a possible D match to TRBD1 (5 bases). This CDR3 has 14 amino acids. CDR1 and CDR2 from the germline V gene are MDHEN and SYDVKM. The V end lost 3 bases, the J end lost 6 bases, and 12 bases lay between the germline ends. The CDR3: CASSFPGGGQPQHF. CDR3 nucleotides: TGTGCCAGCAGTTTTCCGGGGGGAGGTCAGCCCCAGCATTTT.

The chain couples TRBV7-2 to TRBJ2-5, with 9 bases aligning to TRBD1. Germline assignment: CDR1 SGHTA and CDR2 FQGNSA. The CDR3 length is 14 residues. The junction had 5 bases not matched to a gene; V was cut back by 9 bases and J by 0 bases. The CDR3 DNA is TGTGCCAGTAACCGACAGGGGGACCAAGAGACCCAGTACTTC. Translating it yields CASNRQGDQETQYF.

This chain joins TRBV28 and TRBJ2-7; D not certain. Germline V gene lookup returns CDR1 MDHEN and CDR2 SYDVKM. V lost 4 bases to trimming and J lost 11 bases, with 15 bases between them. The CDR3 covers 12 residues. CDR3 in amino acids: CASSSDIVAEYF. The CDR3 DNA follows: TGTGCCAGCAGTTCCGACATCGTTGCGGAGTACTTC. The full variable domain, in which reference TRBV28 and TRBJ2-7 provide the parts outside the CDR3, is DVKVTQSSRYLVKRTGEKVFLECVQDMDHENMFWYRQDPGLGLRLIYFSYDVKMKEKGDIPEGYSVSREKKERFSLILESASTNQTSMYLCASSSDIVAEYFGPGTRLTVT.

The chain links TRBV10-1 to TRBJ2-3, with 7 bases aligning to TRBD2. Per germline, CDR1 WNHNN and CDR2 SYGVQD (reference sequence). V was pared by 2 bases and J by 5 bases, with 4 bases of the junction left unmatched. The CDR3 is 14 amino acids. CDR3 bases: TGCGCCAGCAGTGAGGCGGGAGTTAGAGATACGCAGTATTTT. It yields the protein CASSEAGVRDTQYF.

V usage is TRBV5-4 and J usage is TRBJ2-3; no firm D call. In germline, CDR1 is SGHNT, CDR2 YYREEE (reference sequence). The CDR3 covers 13 residues. V was clipped by 2 bases and J by 6 bases, with 10 bases between them. Here the CDR3 DNA reads TGTGCCAGCAGCTTAGGCCCCAGTGATACGCAGTATTTT. Translated, it gives CASSLGPSDTQYF.

The chain couples TRBV7-2 to TRBJ2-2; TRBD1 matches 8 bases. Per germline, CDR1 SGHTA and CDR2 FQGNSA. V trimming: 6 bases; J trimming: 5 bases; junction bases outside the gene matches: 11. The CDR3 sequence is 16 residues long. CDR3 in amino acids: CASSSQPTGVTGELFF. The DNA for the CDR3 is TGTGCCAGCAGTTCCCAGCCGACAGGGGTAACCGGGGAGCTGTTTTTT.

The chain is built from TRBV19 and TRBJ2-7, with unresolved D. The CDR3 sequence is 18 residues long. The V and J ends lost 3 bases and 1 base respectively, with 22 bases between them. Germline V gives CDR1 LNHDA, CDR2 SQIVND (reference sequence). Written as DNA, the CDR3 is TGTGCCAGTAGTATCACCCCCCCCCGGCCAGGCCATTCCTACGAGCAGTACTTC. This sequence encodes CASSITPPRPGHSYEQYF.

The chain joins TRBV11-2 to TRBJ2-5; 7 bases match TRBD1. From germline, CDR1 is SGHAT and CDR2 FQNNGV. The junction had 14 bases not matched to a gene; V was cut back by 3 bases and J by 1 base. This CDR3 comprises 18 residues. CDR3 sequence (DNA): TGTGCCAGCAGCTTGAGGGGGCGAGGTTTCAGCGGCCAAGAGACCCAGTACTTC. The encoded protein is CASSLRGRGFSGQETQYF.

The chain recombines TRBV29-1 with TRBJ1-5, with a tentative D call TRBD1 (6 bases). Germline CDR1 reads SQVTM; CDR2 reads ANQGSEA. The CDR3 is 12 residues long. Trimming shortened V by 6 bases and J by 11 bases, and 17 bases separated the two germline ends. The CDR3, as DNA: TGCAGCGTGGGCCAGACAGGTACAGCCCAGCATTTT. Residues: CSVGQTGTAQHF. Full variable domain (remainder filled in from reference TRBV29-1 and TRBJ1-5): SAVISQKPSRDICQRGTSLTIQCQVDSQVTMMFWYRQQPGQSLTLIATANQGSEATYESGFVIDKFPISRPNLTFSTLTVSNMSPEDSSIYLCSVGQTGTAQHFGDGTRLSIL.

This chain links TRBV5-1 with TRBJ1-1; D possibly corresponds to TRBD1 (6 bases). The germline V and J ends were trimmed by 5 bases and 6 bases, with 20 bases remaining between them. This CDR3 spans 15 amino acids. CDR1 is SGHRS and CDR2 is YFSETQ in the germline V gene. The CDR3 coding sequence is TGCGCCAGCAGGATGAGGGGGGCCGGTGACGCTGAAGCTTTCTTT. Translated, it gives CASRMRGAGDAEAFF.

The rearrangement joins TRBV20-1 to TRBJ2-7; D remains ambiguous. V lost 5 bases and J 6 bases, leaving 8 bases between the germline ends. Germline assignment: CDR1 DFQATT and CDR2 SNEGSKA (reference sequence). CDR3 length: 10 residues. This chain's CDR3 is CSAEWSEQYF. In DNA form, the CDR3 reads TGCAGTGCTGAATGGTCCGAGCAGTACTTC.

The chain carries TRBV30 and TRBJ1-2, with 7 bases that match TRBD1. Per the germline V gene, CDR1 is GTSNPN and CDR2 is SVGIG (reference sequence). J gave up 1 base and V 3 bases, and 8 bases lay outside the gene matches. The CDR3 totals 15 residues. The CDR3 DNA follows: TGTGCCTGGAGGATAGGACAGGAAAGTAACTATGGCTACACCTTC. Translated, it gives CAWRIGQESNYGYTF. The full variable domain, its missing parts supplied by reference TRBV30 and TRBJ1-2, is SQTIHQWPATLVQPVGSPLSLECTVEGTSNPNLYWYRQAAGRGLQLLFYSVGIGQISSEVPQNLSASRPQDRQFILSSKKLLLSDSGFYLCAWRIGQESNYGYTFGSGTRLTVV.